Listed below are T cell receptor beta chains from one sample, sequenced in a study of cytomegalovirus exposure and HLA in healthy donors. The repertoire was sequenced with immunoSEQ multiplex PCR; TCRdb's copy has only in-frame clones and lacks some. Here the sample spans about 200,000 clones, about three quarters being singletons. Sequenced material: PBMCs. The receptors shown here come from a man younger than 35 in good health and CMV-seronegative. CDR3s include the opening cysteine and the closing phenylalanine or tryptophan. D genes are given only for firm matches. Some rows have no size entry. The others give once, few or many, or a class for an expanded clone.

v_call	d_call	j_call	clone_size	cdr3_aa	cdr3_nt
TRBV5-1	NA	TRBJ2-7	NA	CASSLVGSSYEQYF	TGCGCCAGCAGCTTGGTTGGTAGCTCCTACGAGCAGTACTTC
TRBV4-1	NA	TRBJ1-1	NA	CASSQDLAGAEAFF	TGCGCCAGCAGCCAAGATCTTGCCGGGGCTGAAGCTTTCTTT
TRBV9	TRBD2	TRBJ2-1	NA	CASSSNAGTSGVEQFF	TGTGCCAGCAGCTCGAACGCCGGGACTAGCGGAGTCGAGCAGTTCTTC
TRBV28	TRBD1	TRBJ1-4	NA	CASRTTGAGGNEKLFF	TGTGCCAGCAGGACTACAGGGGCTGGAGGTAATGAAAAACTGTTTTTT
TRBV27	TRBD1	TRBJ2-7	NA	CASTSSGQGTYEQYF	TGTGCCAGCACGTCTTCGGGACAGGGTACCTACGAGCAGTACTTC
TRBV4-3	NA	TRBJ1-1	NA	CASSQEWPQQGTNTEAFF	TGCGCCAGCAGCCAAGAATGGCCCCAACAGGGAACGAACACTGAAGCTTTCTTT
TRBV4-1	NA	TRBJ2-1	NA	CASSQSLNEQFF	TGCGCCAGCAGCCAGAGCCTCAATGAGCAGTTCTTC
TRBV5-5	TRBD1	TRBJ2-1	NA	CASSLWDRGGREQFF	TGTGCCAGCAGCTTGTGGGACAGGGGGGGTCGTGAGCAGTTCTTC
TRBV11-3	TRBD1	TRBJ1-2	NA	CASSLGQGTENYGYTF	TGTGCCAGCAGCTTGGGACAGGGGACTGAAAACTATGGCTACACCTTC
TRBV15	NA	TRBJ1-1	NA	CATSRDPGGNTEAFF	TGTGCCACCAGCAGAGATCCGGGGGGGAACACTGAAGCTTTCTTT
TRBV30	TRBD1	TRBJ1-4	NA	CAWSRDRGDEKLFF	TGTGCCTGGAGTAGGGACAGGGGGGATGAAAAACTGTTTTTT
TRBV9	TRBD1	TRBJ2-1	once	CASSGEGRGFDNEQFF	TGTGCCAGCAGCGGAGAGGGCAGGGGGTTCGACAATGAGCAGTTCTTC
TRBV25-1	TRBD2	TRBJ2-3	NA	CASSEGTSGDTDTQYF	TGTGCCAGCAGTGAAGGGACTAGCGGGGACACAGATACGCAGTATTTT
TRBV27	NA	TRBJ2-1	NA	CASSLVWGLDEQFF	TGTGCCAGCAGTTTAGTTTGGGGACTCGATGAGCAGTTCTTC
TRBV7-6	NA	TRBJ2-1	NA	CASSLGGTYYNEQFF	TGTGCCAGCAGCTTAGGCGGTACTTACTACAATGAGCAGTTCTTC
TRBV20-1	NA	TRBJ2-7	NA	CSARDAGQQYF	TGCAGTGCTAGAGATGCGGGACAGCAGTACTTC
TRBV25-1	NA	TRBJ2-7	few	CASKSRDNYEQYF	TGTGCCAGCAAGAGTAGAGACAACTACGAGCAGTACTTC